These 4 T cell receptor beta chains were sequenced from one sample in a study of blood T cell repertoires in COVID-19. Sequenced by immunoSEQ multiplex PCR; TCRdb stores in-frame clones only, minus some. The sample yields under 250,000 clones, 82% seen once. The sequencing sample was made of PBMCs or T cells enriched from blood (not recorded which). All receptors come from a woman aged 60-75 years who had recovered from COVID-19.

V is TRBV6-5 and J is TRBJ1-2; D is unclear. Germline lookup yields CDR1 MNHEY and CDR2 SVGAGI. Trimming took 7 bases from V and 2 from J, leaving 14 bases between them. This CDR3 has 14 amino acids. In DNA form, the CDR3 reads TGTGCCAGCACCGAATGGGGAGGAAACTATGGCTACACCTTC. Amino acid sequence: CASTEWGGNYGYTF.

The rearrangement joins TRBV11-3 to TRBJ1-1, with TRBD1 matching 7 bases. The germline V gene has CDR1 SGHNT and CDR2 YENEEA. V lost 0 bases and J lost 4; bases outside the gene matches: 2. The CDR3 is made up of 14 amino acids. CDR3 protein: CASSLDRDSTEAFF. The DNA for the CDR3 is TGTGCCAGCAGCTTAGACCGGGACAGCACTGAAGCTTTCTTT.

J is TRBJ1-2 and V is TRBV19; D is possibly TRBD1 (5 bases). Germline CDR1 is LNHDA and CDR2 is SQIVND (reference sequence). V was shortened by 5 bases and J by 3 bases, with 16 bases between the two germline ends. This CDR3 is built from 15 residues. The CDR3: CASSDPGWVDYGYTF. CDR3 nucleotides: TGTGCCAGTAGTGACCCAGGGTGGGTGGACTATGGCTACACCTTC. Looking up the rest from reference TRBV19 and TRBJ1-2 gives the full variable domain: DGGITQSPKYLFRKEGQNVTLSCEQNLNHDAMYWYRQDPGQGLRLIYYSQIVNDFQKGDIAEGYSVSREKKESFPLTVTSAQKNPTAFYLCASSDPGWVDYGYTFGSGTRLTVV.

This chain links TRBV29-1 with TRBJ1-1, with a weak D call TRBD1 (6 bases). This CDR3 has 13 residues. Between the trimmed V and J ends, which lost 5 bases and 5 bases, there was a span of 15 bases. Germline V gene sequence: CDR1 SQVTM, CDR2 ANQGSEA. The CDR3 bases are TGCAGCGTTAAGCCGGGCCAGGGGACTGAAGCTTTCTTT. Amino acid sequence: CSVKPGQGTEAFF.